This TCR beta chain was documented in a study of shared clonotypes between healthy human individuals. Study at large: The composition of the donors was two women and a few men aged 18 to 49.

The protocol was immunoSEQ multiplex PCR, while the TCRdb copy is restricted to in-frame clones and leaves out a portion. The repertoire holds approximately 2.5 million clones, with around 94% as singletons. Germline values: CDR1 SGHTA, CDR2 FQGNSA. With V trimmed by 3 bases and J by 7 bases, 3 bases remained unmatched. The CDR3 has 13 amino acids. General study findings and limits: Expectations were that clonotype sharing among donors would be affected by sequencing depth.

About this clone itself: Its cognate antigen is unknown.

The chain joins TRBV7-2 to TRBJ1-2; 9 bases align to TRBD1. The source material was naive CD4+ T cells sorted from blood. As for subset: CD45RA+ positively selected. The receptor was derived from a man between 18 and 29 years old in good health. The CDR3 region is CASSFDRGFGYTF. The CDR3 DNA reads TGTGCCAGCAGCTTTGACAGGGGGTTTGGCTACACCTTC.